This TCR beta chain was documented in a study of CD8 T cells in Susac syndrome. Treatment-naive patients with stable or active relapsing-remitting disease served as multiple sclerosis controls. Random hexamers primed reverse transcription of about 0.5 to 1 ug RNA. TCRdb itself ran the immunoSEQ multiplex PCR reads through MiXCR, one entry per CDR3 protein. The sample records around 130,000 distinct CDR3 sequences, about 93% being singletons. Per germline, CDR1 SGHRS and CDR2 YFSETQ. CDR3 length: 16 amino acids. J gave up 8 bases and V 0 bases, and 11 bases lay outside the gene matches. The V and J genes are TRBV5-1 and TRBJ1-2; 9 positions agree with TRBD1. The sample was CD8+ T cells from PBMCs. This TCR came from a human donor with multiple sclerosis. The CDR3 reads CASSLEIGGQGSGYTF. DNA of the CDR3: TGCGCCAGCAGCTTGGAGATCGGGGGACAGGGTAGCGGCTACACCTTC.